This T cell receptor (beta chain) was sequenced in a study of blood T cell repertoires in COVID-19. CDR1 is MNHEY, CDR2 SVGEGT, per germline. V gave up 6 bases and J gave up 1 base, with 9 bases separating them. This CDR3 spans 13 amino acids. In the authors' workflow: The authors estimated nucleated cell counts from reference gene primer amplification. The method was immunoSEQ multiplex PCR; TCRdb's version includes in-frame clones alone and lacks a portion of them. That table furnishes V, J and clone size, whereas the DNA furnished D and trimming. The sample has under 350,000 clones, roughly 85% seen once; the top ten hold around 4.4%.

The sequenced sample consisted of PBMCs or T cells enriched from blood (not recorded which). The TCR sequence derives from a woman aged 40 to 55 with acute COVID-19. The chain employs TRBV6-2 or TRBV6-3 and TRBJ1-1; D is unresolved. The CDR3: CASSERKNTEAFF. The CDR3 bases are TGTGCCAGCAGCGAGAGGAAGAACACTGAAGCTTTCTTT.